The 24 T cell receptor beta chains in this list originate from one sample, sequenced in a study of T cells after yellow fever vaccination. TCRdb re-analysed the 5' RACE reads in MiXCR, keeping a single row per CDR3 protein. Altogether 150,000 to 200,000 distinct CDR3 sequences are present, approximately 6.8% being singletons, with the ten largest covering more than 2%. This material consisted of CD4+ T cells sorted from PBMCs, taken around 5 days after the first yellow fever vaccination. These receptors all come from a man between 18 and 35 years old who received the YFV17D yellow fever vaccine.

This clonotype appeared many times. The V gene is TRBV18, the J gene TRBJ2-3; no firm D call. V was trimmed by 0 bases and J by 4 bases, leaving 5 bases between them. The CDR3 has 13 amino acids. The germline V gene encodes CDR1 KGHSH and CDR2 LQKENI. The CDR3: CASSPPGADTQYF. CDR3 DNA sequence: TGTGCCAGCTCACCACCAGGTGCAGATACGCAGTATTTT. The complete variable domain, with remaining parts taken from reference TRBV18 and TRBJ2-3, reads NAGVMQNPRHLVRRRGQEARLRCSPMKGHSHVYWYRQLPEEGLKFMVYLQKENIIDESGMPKERFSAEFPKEGPSILRIQQVVRGDSAAYFCASSPPGADTQYFGPGTRLTVL.

In this sample, this clonotype turned up many times. This rearrangement joins TRBV28 to TRBJ2-2; D unclear. From germline, CDR1 is MDHEN and CDR2 SYDVKM. The CDR3 spans 15 residues. The germline V and J ends were trimmed by 6 bases and 5 bases, with 16 bases remaining between them. CDR3 nucleotides: TGTGCCAGCAGCAAAGGGTTCCCGTGGACCGGGGAGCTGTTTTTT. This sequence encodes CASSKGFPWTGELFF. The whole variable domain, remainder taken from reference TRBV28 and TRBJ2-2, is DVKVTQSSRYLVKRTGEKVFLECVQDMDHENMFWYRQDPGLGLRLIYFSYDVKMKEKGDIPEGYSVSREKKERFSLILESASTNQTSMYLCASSKGFPWTGELFFGEGSRLTVL.

This clonotype came up many times. This chain links TRBV18 with TRBJ2-3; D call uncertain. The CDR3 totals 14 residues. Germline CDR1 is KGHSH and CDR2 is LQKENI. Trimming left V 2 bases short and J 6 bases short, with 12 bases between. CDR3 amino acids: CASSPTANRDTQYF. The CDR3 coding sequence is TGTGCCAGCTCACCAACCGCGAATAGGGATACGCAGTATTTT.

The chain couples TRBV20-1 to TRBJ2-2; D is undetermined. The germline V gene has CDR1 DFQATT and CDR2 SNEGSKA (reference sequence). With 3 bases removed from V and 1 base from J, the gap between germline ends came to 12 bases. This CDR3 has 15 residues. For the CDR3, the DNA is TGCAGTGCTAGTGGGCCGATACGGAACACCGGGGAGCTGTTTTTT. Its translation: CSASGPIRNTGELFF.

This clonotype was recorded many times. The chain joins TRBV7-9 to TRBJ1-2; D is perhaps TRBD1 (6 bases). The CDR3 covers 17 residues. Germline V CDR1 and CDR2: SEHNR, FQNEAQ (reference sequence). Trimming took 3 bases from V and 2 from J, leaving 19 bases between them. CDR3 DNA sequence: TGTGCCAGCAGCTTTCGAGTGGGCAGGGGACTAAACTATGGCTACACCTTC. It translates to CASSFRVGRGLNYGYTF.

The chain links TRBV18 to TRBJ2-3; D not resolved. The CDR3 has 15 residues. Looked up from germline, CDR1 is KGHSH and CDR2 is LQKENI. The V end was cut by 0 bases, the J end by 1 base, with 8 bases between. Written as DNA, the CDR3 is TGTGCCAGCTCACCACCGGGGTTAGGCACAGATACGCAGTATTTT. It codes for CASSPPGLGTDTQYF.

The chain is built from TRBV9 and TRBJ2-1; 15 nucleotides line up with TRBD2. This CDR3 contains 15 residues. The V and J ends lost 3 bases and 6 bases, in that order; junction bases with no gene match: 1. Germline values: CDR1 SGDLS, CDR2 YYNGEE. CDR3 protein: CASSGTSGGANEQFF. The DNA of the CDR3 is TGTGCCAGCAGCGGGACTAGCGGGGGGGCCAATGAGCAGTTCTTC.

This clonotype has ten or more counts. The chain links TRBV6-2 or TRBV6-3 to TRBJ2-1; TRBD2 matches 10 bases. The CDR3 totals 12 residues. Per germline, CDR1 MNHEY and CDR2 SVGEGT. V trimming: 2 bases; J trimming: 12 bases; junction bases outside the gene matches: 1. The CDR3 region has the DNA TGTGCCAGCAGTTACACTAGCGGGGCGCAGTTCTTC. Amino acids: CASSYTSGAQFF.

In its sample, this clonotype was seen a few times. This chain's CDR3 is CALRGHEKLFF. The CDR3 coding sequence is TGTGCCCTCAGGGGGCATGAAAAACTGTTTTTT. V and J are TRBV27 and TRBJ1-4; 8 bases line up with TRBD1. The CDR3 contains 11 residues. Germline CDR1 is MNHEY and CDR2 is SMNVEV (reference sequence). V lost 11 bases to trimming and J lost 6 bases; unmatched junction nucleotides: 2.

This clonotype was seen at least ten times. This sequence joins TRBV3-1 and TRBJ2-2; D might be TRBD2 (6 bases). This CDR3 has 16 residues. The V gene lost 0 bases and the J gene lost 5 bases, with 13 bases spanning the gap. Germline V lookup: CDR1 LGHDT, CDR2 YNNKEL (reference sequence). The DNA of the CDR3 is TGTGCCAGCAGCCAAGATTGGGGGGTCGGTACCGGGGAGCTGTTTTTT. It translates to CASSQDWGVGTGELFF.

In its sample, this clonotype was seen many times. J is TRBJ2-2 and V is TRBV20-1; 8 nucleotides align to TRBD1. The CDR3 totals 16 residues. Germline V CDR1 and CDR2: DFQATT, SNEGSKA (reference sequence). Trimming cost V 2 bases and J 0 bases; bases outside gene matches: 5. CDR3 sequence (DNA): TGCAGTGCTAGATCCGACAGGGGAGCGAACACCGGGGAGCTGTTTTTT. This sequence encodes CSARSDRGANTGELFF.

This clonotype appeared many times. The V and J genes are TRBV7-9 and TRBJ1-2; 7 bases are shared with TRBD1. Germline values: CDR1 SEHNR, CDR2 FQNEAQ (reference sequence). Germline trimming cut 1 base from V and 2 bases from J; bases unmatched to any gene: 7. The CDR3 is 16 amino acids. This CDR3 reads CASSLGVQGPNYGYTF. The CDR3 nucleotides read TGTGCCAGCAGCTTAGGGGTACAGGGGCCCAACTATGGCTACACCTTC.

The chain carries TRBV20-1 and TRBJ2-2, with D perhaps TRBD2 (7 bases). Germline V lookup: CDR1 DFQATT, CDR2 SNEGSKA (reference sequence). V was shortened by 6 bases and J by 6 bases, with 20 bases between the two germline ends. CDR3 length equals 15 residues. The CDR3 loop is CSAGKGGGGAGELFF. In DNA, the CDR3 is TGCAGTGCCGGCAAGGGGGGGGGCGGCGCCGGGGAGCTGTTTTTT.

The chain is built from TRBV19 and TRBJ2-5, with TRBD1 matching 9 bases. Germline CDR1 reads LNHDA; CDR2 reads SQIVND (reference sequence). The J segment lost 5 bases and the V segment lost 6 bases, leaving 4 bases of the junction unmatched. The CDR3 runs to 13 residues. This chain's CDR3 is CASSQQGAETQYF. CDR3 sequence (DNA): TGTGCCAGTAGCCAACAGGGGGCCGAGACCCAGTACTTC.

The rearrangement joins TRBV20-1 to TRBJ2-1; D remains ambiguous. V was trimmed by 5 bases and J by 7 bases, leaving 6 bases between them. CDR3 size: 10 residues. Per germline, CDR1 DFQATT and CDR2 SNEGSKA (reference sequence). The CDR3 here is CSAWGNEQFF. The CDR3 DNA reads TGCAGTGCTTGGGGTAATGAGCAGTTCTTC.

This chain uses TRBV4-3 with TRBJ2-1; possibly TRBD1 for D (5 bases). Germline lookup yields CDR1 LGHNA and CDR2 YSLEER. The CDR3 loop spans 14 amino acids. V was clipped by 1 base and J by 8 bases, with 12 bases between them. CDR3 DNA: TGCGCCAGCAGCCAAGGGTCAGGGTTTTATGAGCAGTTCTTC. This encodes CASSQGSGFYEQFF.

This clonotype was counted many times. The rearrangement uses TRBV19 and TRBJ1-2; D gene uncertain. Trimming pared 6 bases from V and 5 bases from J, leaving 16 bases between. In germline, CDR1 is LNHDA, CDR2 SQIVND (reference sequence). The CDR3 contains 14 residues. The CDR3 sequence is CASSAEIYGYGYTF. The DNA of the CDR3 is TGTGCCAGTAGCGCTGAGATATACGGATATGGCTACACCTTC.

This clonotype was detected a few times. This CDR3 is CAWSKIRVSGNTIYF. Written as DNA, the CDR3 is TGTGCCTGGAGTAAAATACGGGTTTCTGGAAACACCATATATTTT. The genes are TRBV30 and TRBJ1-3; D gene uncertain. The V end was cut by 2 bases, the J end by 1 base, with 12 bases between. Germline V gives CDR1 GTSNPN, CDR2 SVGIG (reference sequence). The CDR3 has 15 residues. The variable domain in full, with the rest retrieved from reference TRBV30 and TRBJ1-3, is SQTIHQWPATLVQPVGSPLSLECTVEGTSNPNLYWYRQAAGRGLQLLFYSVGIGQISSEVPQNLSASRPQDRQFILSSKKLLLSDSGFYLCAWSKIRVSGNTIYFGEGSWLTVV.

On this clonotype itself: A read error may explain this, as a much larger clone is one base away. The chain recombines TRBV7-8 with TRBJ2-1, with 11 bases identical to TRBD2. The CDR3 totals 16 residues. Germline V gene data show CDR1 as SGHVS and CDR2 as FQNEAQ. The DNA for the CDR3 is TGTGTCAGCAGGGTTCGTAGCGGGGGGGCCTACAATGAGCAGTTCTTC. Translated: CVSRVRSGGAYNEQFF.

This clonotype came up many times. The V and J genes are TRBV3-1 and TRBJ1-1; the D gene is possibly TRBD1 (5 bases). Trimming cost V 7 bases and J 5 bases, with 17 bases left between them. CDR1 and CDR2 from the germline V gene are LGHDT and YNNKEL (reference sequence). The CDR3 covers 14 residues. The CDR3 sequence is CASNYLGARTEAFF. For the CDR3, the DNA is TGTGCCAGCAACTACCTTGGGGCCCGTACTGAAGCTTTCTTT.

To note about this clonotype: A much larger clone is a single base away; this may be a read error. V gene TRBV20-1 combines with J gene TRBJ2-3; D gene unclear. There are 13 residues in the CDR3. Germline lookup yields CDR1 DFQATT and CDR2 SNEGSKA (reference sequence). The germline V and J ends were trimmed by 4 bases and 4 bases, with 12 bases remaining between them. CDR3 sequence reads: CSAMATTSDTQYF. The CDR3 region has the DNA TGCAGTGCTATGGCTACGACCTCAGATACGCAGTATTTT.

This chain uses TRBV20-1 with TRBJ2-2; 9 bases are a match to TRBD1. Germline V lookup: CDR1 DFQATT, CDR2 SNEGSKA (reference sequence). The CDR3 length is 16 residues. Trimming at V came to 0 bases and at J to 1 base, leaving 3 bases not matched to a gene. CDR3 sequence (DNA): TGCAGTGCTAGAGATCGGACAGGGGTGAACACCGGGGAGCTGTTTTTT. Translated: CSARDRTGVNTGELFF.

The rearrangement uses TRBV7-9 and TRBJ2-3; perhaps TRBD2 as D (6 bases). Germline V lookup: CDR1 SEHNR, CDR2 FQNEAQ (reference sequence). This CDR3 is 11 amino acids long. V was clipped by 9 bases and J by 3 bases, with 7 bases between them. The CDR3 nucleotides are TGTGCCAGTGCGGGGACAGATACGCAGTATTTT. Its translation: CASAGTDTQYF.

In its sample, this clonotype was seen many times. The chain carries TRBV28 and TRBJ1-1; 7 positions agree with TRBD1. The germline V gene encodes CDR1 MDHEN and CDR2 SYDVKM. Trimming removed 6 bases from V and 0 bases from J; junction bases left unmatched: 7. The CDR3 spans 15 residues. The CDR3 sequence is CASSLQGPVNTEAFF. In nucleotides, the CDR3 is TGTGCCAGCAGCCTACAGGGGCCCGTGAACACTGAAGCTTTCTTT.